The 8 T cell receptor beta chains in this list originate from one sample, sequenced in a study of cytomegalovirus exposure and HLA in healthy donors. Researchers ran the PCR with 60 Vbeta and 13 Jbeta primers. Clones were read by immunoSEQ multiplex PCR, and TCRdb kept only the in-frame ones, dropping some. This table has about 160,000 clones, under 85% appearing once. Sequencing was performed on PBMCs. Receptors originate from a woman in her 30s in good health and CMV-seronegative.

This chain joins TRBV6-1 and TRBJ2-3; TRBD2 matches 8 bases. The CDR3 is made up of 15 amino acids. Per the germline V gene, CDR1 is MNHNS and CDR2 is SASEGT. Trimming cost V 8 bases and J 2 bases; bases outside gene matches: 9. The CDR3 DNA sequence: TGTGCCAGCGGCCGAGGGCGGGGGGCCACAGATACGCAGTATTTT. Encoded protein: CASGRGRGATDTQYF.

V and J are TRBV14 and TRBJ2-3; D unclear. V dropped 0 bases and J dropped 8 bases, with 12 bases sitting between them. This CDR3 region has 14 residues. From germline, CDR1 is SGHDN and CDR2 FVKESK. The DNA for the CDR3 is TGTGCCAGCAGCCAAGATCTTGCGAGAGTTACGCAGTATTTT. Translation: CASSQDLARVTQYF.

The table lists this clone with a count of one. The chain is built from TRBV4-2 and TRBJ2-3; maybe TRBD2 (5 bases). From germline, CDR1 is LGHNA and CDR2 YNFKEQ. The CDR3 is 18 amino acids. Trimming shortened V by 0 bases and J by 0 bases, and 16 bases separated the two germline ends. The CDR3 nucleotides read TGTGCCAGCAGCCAAGAGAGAAAATGGGGAGCTAGCACAGATACGCAGTATTTT. Protein product: CASSQERKWGASTDTQYF.

This clone came up once. V is TRBV7-9 and J is TRBJ2-1; TRBD2 aligns across 8 bases. This CDR3 is 16 amino acids long. Germline-derived CDR1 and CDR2 are SEHNR and FQNEAQ (reference sequence). With 1 base clipped from V and 3 bases from J, the junction kept 5 bases outside the gene matches. The CDR3 spells CASSLGAGGGYNEQFF. The CDR3 DNA reads TGTGCCAGCAGCTTAGGTGCGGGAGGAGGCTACAATGAGCAGTTCTTC.

CDR3 nucleotides: TGTGCCAGCAGCGTAACACAGAGTGGAAACACCATATATTTT. Translating it yields CASSVTQSGNTIYF. The chain links TRBV7-8 to TRBJ1-3; D uncertain. V lost 5 bases, J lost 3 bases, and 11 bases lay in between. The CDR3 loop spans 14 amino acids. CDR1 is SGHVS, CDR2 FQNEAQ, per germline.

This clone was recorded once. The chain recombines TRBV9 with TRBJ2-1; D remains unclear. Between the trimmed V and J ends, which lost 1 base and 0 bases, there was a span of 5 bases. The CDR3 runs to 14 residues. CDR1 is SGDLS, CDR2 YYNGEE, per germline. The chain's CDR3 is CASSVQNSYNEQFF. The CDR3 DNA reads TGTGCCAGCAGCGTACAGAACTCCTACAATGAGCAGTTCTTC.

This clone turned up a few times. The V gene is TRBV27, the J gene TRBJ1-2; 9 bases fit TRBD1. This CDR3 has 15 residues. The V and J ends lost 5 bases and 4 bases, in that order; junction bases with no gene match: 8. The V gene's germline CDR1 is MNHEY and CDR2 SMNVEV (reference sequence). The CDR3 coding sequence is TGTGCCAGCAGTAGAACAGGGGGCGCGGGCTATGGCTACACCTTC. The encoded protein is CASSRTGGAGYGYTF.

This chain joins TRBV6-6 and TRBJ2-2; D gene ambiguous. The germline gives CDR1 MNHNY, CDR2 SVGAGI (reference sequence). CDR3 size: 12 residues. Trimming left V 7 bases short and J 5 bases short, with 8 bases between. The chain's CDR3 is CASIAATGELFF. DNA for the CDR3: TGTGCCAGCATAGCAGCGACCGGGGAGCTGTTTTTT.